The 5 T cell receptor beta chains reported below all come from one sample, sequenced in a study of human T cells and chemical hapten exposure. The sample's time point: patch test 2, 6 weeks after DPC sensitization. Treatment of the sample: therapeutic diphenylcyclopropenone sensitization with weekly scalp DPC. TCRdb called the RACE reads again in MiXCR, with one record for every CDR3 protein. In the table there are tens of thousands of distinct CDR3 sequences, around 8.8% of which are singletons. This specimen was whole blood, taken in connection with sensitization to the hapten diphenylcyclopropenone (DPC). The receptors stem from a woman aged 45-59 years with alopecia areata. Some clones in this sample may be carry-over from other donors' samples.

In this sample, this clonotype turned up many times. The J gene is TRBJ1-1, the V gene TRBV29-1; D unresolved. The V end was cut by 6 bases, the J end by 11 bases, with 19 bases between. Germline lookup yields CDR1 SQVTM and CDR2 ANQGSEA. This CDR3 contains 12 residues. The CDR3 DNA follows: TGCAGCGTCTCCGACCCCGGCAGAGCGGCTTTCTTT. It translates to CSVSDPGRAAFF.

The chain carries TRBV6-1 and TRBJ1-1, with no clear D. The CDR3 sequence is 14 residues long. Germline CDR1 and CDR2: MNHNS and SASEGT. The V end was cut by 2 bases, the J end by 5 bases, with 12 bases between. CDR3 amino acids: CASSENFIGTEAFF. The CDR3 nucleotides are TGTGCCAGCAGTGAAAACTTTATAGGGACTGAAGCTTTCTTT.

This clonotype was detected a few times. The V call is TRBV29-1, the J call TRBJ1-1; D might be TRBD1 (5 bases). The CDR3 is 15 amino acids. Germline-derived CDR1 and CDR2 are SQVTM and ANQGSEA. V was pared by 4 bases and J by 4 bases, with 19 bases between. This CDR3 reads CSVGRLTIGVTEAFF. The CDR3 nucleotides are TGCAGCGTTGGACGACTAACCATAGGGGTCACTGAAGCTTTCTTT.

Concerning this clonotype itself: A junction boundary mismatches the germline segment, possibly from a read error. The chain carries TRBV4-2 and TRBJ1-5; D is undetermined. This CDR3 is 14 amino acids long. The germline gives CDR1 LGHNA, CDR2 YNFKEQ. CDR3: CVSSQEGGPRPQHF. For the CDR3, the DNA is TGTGTCAGCAGCCAAGAAGGAGGACCCCGACCCCAGCATTTT.

The rearrangement uses TRBV6-5 and TRBJ2-7; D remains unclear. The CDR3 totals 11 residues. Germline V gene data show CDR1 as MNHEY and CDR2 as SVGAGI. The V gene lost 10 bases and the J gene lost 0 bases, with 7 bases spanning the gap. CDR3 DNA: TGTGCCACTACTCACTCCTACGAGCAGTACTTC. As protein: CATTHSYEQYF.